This T cell receptor beta chain appears in the sequencing data of a study of regulatory T cells in long-lasting Graves disease. Study-level background: Graves' patients with a new diagnosis had received antithyroid drugs under 3 months.

In regard to this clonotype: Its target is not known.

Sequencing libraries for TCR beta were prepared with iRepertoire HTBI primers and Arm-PCR of CDR3 regions. Authors' methods: Sequenced samples collectively carried 62 TRBV and over 11 TRBJ segments. Via MiXCR, TCRdb re-called the multiplex PCR reads, giving one row per CDR3 protein. V and J calls and clone size were set by TCRdb, not the authors. The sample holds 500,000 or so distinct CDR3 sequences, 14% seen once. This CDR3 comprises 15 residues. V gave up 5 bases and J gave up 3 bases, with 15 bases separating them. Germline CDR1 is SGHVS and CDR2 is FNYEAQ. This sample's time point: newly diagnosed GD, antithyroid drugs for less than 3 months. Generation of the TCR library employed RNA extracted from PBMCs. Study-level results: Newly diagnosed patients shared about a thousand public clonotypes; persistent patients shared around 2,800.

The same sample was also used in a study of T cells in Graves' hyperthyroidism and ophthalmopathy. From that report: The HTBI primer set was used in a first-round RT-PCR of the TCR CDR3.

The clonotype comes from a woman between 50 and 59 years old with Graves disease. The rearrangement joins TRBV7-6 to TRBJ2-3, with D possibly TRBD2 on 6 matching bases. The sample was peripheral blood mononuclear cells (PBMCs), taken at new diagnosis, from a patient treated with antithyroid drugs. The CDR3 is CASSPPGRYTDTQYF. CDR3 in DNA: TGTGCCAGCAGCCCGCCAGGGAGGTATACAGATACGCAGTATTTT.